The source of this TCR beta chain is a study of identical twins. This clonotype was counted many times. In TCRdb, the 5' RACE reads were re-called with MiXCR into one record per CDR3 protein. The sample includes around 510,000 distinct CDR3 sequences, roughly an eighth seen only once; the top ten take more than 0.8%. The data also belong to a second study, concerning yellow fever vaccine responses in identical twins.

The clonotype originates from a young woman in good health. Sequenced sample: CD4+ T cells sorted from blood.

CDR3 residues: CASSLGDRVQETQYF. CDR3 DNA sequence: TGTGCCAGCAGCTTGGGGGACAGGGTCCAAGAGACCCAGTACTTC. V and J are TRBV7-9 and TRBJ2-5; 9 bases map to TRBD1. Germline CDR1 reads SEHNR; CDR2 reads FQNEAQ (reference sequence). V lost 3 bases, J lost 1 base, and 3 bases stayed unmatched. CDR3 length: 15 residues.